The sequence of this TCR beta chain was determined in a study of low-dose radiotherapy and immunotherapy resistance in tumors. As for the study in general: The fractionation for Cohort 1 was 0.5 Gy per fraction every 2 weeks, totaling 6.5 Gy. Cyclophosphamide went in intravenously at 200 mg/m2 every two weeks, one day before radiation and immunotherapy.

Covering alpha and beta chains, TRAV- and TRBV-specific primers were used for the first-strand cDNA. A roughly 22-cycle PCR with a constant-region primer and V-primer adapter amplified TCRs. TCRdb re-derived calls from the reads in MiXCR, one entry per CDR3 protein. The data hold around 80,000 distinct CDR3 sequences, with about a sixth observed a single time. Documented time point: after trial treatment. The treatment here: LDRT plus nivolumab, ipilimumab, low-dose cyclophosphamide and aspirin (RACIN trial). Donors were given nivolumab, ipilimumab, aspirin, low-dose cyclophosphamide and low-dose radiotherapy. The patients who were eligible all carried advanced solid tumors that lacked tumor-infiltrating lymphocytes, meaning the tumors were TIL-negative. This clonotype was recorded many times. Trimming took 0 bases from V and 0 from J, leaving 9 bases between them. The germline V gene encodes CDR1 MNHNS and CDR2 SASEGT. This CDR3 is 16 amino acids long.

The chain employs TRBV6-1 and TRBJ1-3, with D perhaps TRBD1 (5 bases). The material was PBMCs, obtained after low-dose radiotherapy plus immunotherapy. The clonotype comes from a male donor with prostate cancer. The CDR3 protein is CASSEAGLTSGNTIYF. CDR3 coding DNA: TGTGCCAGCAGTGAAGCGGGACTAACCTCTGGAAACACCATATATTTT.